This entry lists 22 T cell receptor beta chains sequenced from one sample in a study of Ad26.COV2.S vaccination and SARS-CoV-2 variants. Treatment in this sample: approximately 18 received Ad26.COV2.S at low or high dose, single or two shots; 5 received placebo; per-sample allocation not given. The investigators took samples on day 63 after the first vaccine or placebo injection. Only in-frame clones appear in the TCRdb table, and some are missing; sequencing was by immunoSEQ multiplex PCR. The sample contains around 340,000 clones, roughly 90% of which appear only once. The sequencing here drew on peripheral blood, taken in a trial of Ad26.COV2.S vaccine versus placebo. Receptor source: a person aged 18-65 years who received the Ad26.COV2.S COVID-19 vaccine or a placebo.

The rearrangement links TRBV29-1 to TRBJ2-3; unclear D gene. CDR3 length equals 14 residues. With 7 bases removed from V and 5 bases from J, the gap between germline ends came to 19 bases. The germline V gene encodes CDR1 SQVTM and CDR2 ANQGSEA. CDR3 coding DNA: TGCAGCGCTAGTGACTTAGCAGGAAGAGATACGCAGTATTTT. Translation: CSASDLAGRDTQYF.

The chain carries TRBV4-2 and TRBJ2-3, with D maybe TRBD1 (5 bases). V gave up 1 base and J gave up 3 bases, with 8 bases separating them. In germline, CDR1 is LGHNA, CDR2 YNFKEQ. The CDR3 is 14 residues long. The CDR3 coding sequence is TGTGCCAGCAGCCAAGCGCCAGGGACAGATACGCAGTATTTT. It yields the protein CASSQAPGTDTQYF.

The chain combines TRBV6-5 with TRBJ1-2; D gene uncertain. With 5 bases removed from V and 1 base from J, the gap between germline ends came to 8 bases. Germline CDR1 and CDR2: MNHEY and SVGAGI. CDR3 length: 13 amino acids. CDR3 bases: TGTGCCAGCAGTCCCGGGATTAACTATGGCTACACCTTC. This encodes CASSPGINYGYTF.

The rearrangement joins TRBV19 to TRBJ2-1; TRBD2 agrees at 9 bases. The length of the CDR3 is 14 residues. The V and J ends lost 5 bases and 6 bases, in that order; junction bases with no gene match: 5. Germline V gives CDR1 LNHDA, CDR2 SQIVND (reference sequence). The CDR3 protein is CASSVAGALNEQFF. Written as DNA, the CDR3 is TGTGCCAGTAGTGTAGCGGGGGCCCTCAATGAGCAGTTCTTC.

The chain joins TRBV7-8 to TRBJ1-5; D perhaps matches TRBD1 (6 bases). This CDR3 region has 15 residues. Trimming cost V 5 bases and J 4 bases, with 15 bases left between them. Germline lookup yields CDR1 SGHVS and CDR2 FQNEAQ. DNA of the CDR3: TGTGCCAGCAGCCCAGGCAGGGGTTGGAATCAGCCCCAGCATTTT. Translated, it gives CASSPGRGWNQPQHF.

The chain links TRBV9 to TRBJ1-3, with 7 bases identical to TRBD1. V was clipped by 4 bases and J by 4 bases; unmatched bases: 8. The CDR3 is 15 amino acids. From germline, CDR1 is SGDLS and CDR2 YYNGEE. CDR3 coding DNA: TGTGCCAGCAGCTACAGACAGGGCTACGGAAACACCATATATTTT. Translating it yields CASSYRQGYGNTIYF.

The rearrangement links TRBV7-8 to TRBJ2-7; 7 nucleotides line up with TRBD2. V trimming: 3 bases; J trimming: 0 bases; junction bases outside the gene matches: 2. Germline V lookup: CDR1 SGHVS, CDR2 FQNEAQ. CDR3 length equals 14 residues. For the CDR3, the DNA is TGTGCCAGCAGCTTGGGAGGGCCCTCCTACGAGCAGTACTTC. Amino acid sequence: CASSLGGPSYEQYF.

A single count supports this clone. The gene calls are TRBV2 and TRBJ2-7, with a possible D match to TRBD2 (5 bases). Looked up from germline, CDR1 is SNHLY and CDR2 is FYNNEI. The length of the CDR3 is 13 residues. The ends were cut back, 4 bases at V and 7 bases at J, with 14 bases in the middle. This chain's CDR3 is CASSALQSGEQYF. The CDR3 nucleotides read TGTGCCAGCAGTGCACTGCAATCGGGGGAGCAGTACTTC. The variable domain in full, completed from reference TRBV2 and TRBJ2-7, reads EPEVTQTPSHQVTQMGQEVILRCVPISNHLYFYWYRQILGQKVEFLVSFYNNEISEKSEIFDDQFSVERPDGSNFTLKIRSTKLEDSAMYFCASSALQSGEQYFGPGTRLTVT.

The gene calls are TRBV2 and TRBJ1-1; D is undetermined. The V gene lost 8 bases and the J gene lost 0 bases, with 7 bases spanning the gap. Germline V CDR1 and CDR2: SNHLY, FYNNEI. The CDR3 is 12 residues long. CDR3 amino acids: CASGRLNTEAFF. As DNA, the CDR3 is TGTGCCAGCGGGAGGCTGAACACTGAAGCTTTCTTT.

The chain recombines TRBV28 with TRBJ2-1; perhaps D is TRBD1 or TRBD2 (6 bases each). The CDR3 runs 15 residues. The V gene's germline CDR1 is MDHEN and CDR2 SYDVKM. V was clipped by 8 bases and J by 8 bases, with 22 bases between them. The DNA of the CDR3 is TGTGCCAGCGCGAGGGGGGAAACCCTTGTGGATGAGCAGTTCTTC. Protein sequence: CASARGETLVDEQFF.

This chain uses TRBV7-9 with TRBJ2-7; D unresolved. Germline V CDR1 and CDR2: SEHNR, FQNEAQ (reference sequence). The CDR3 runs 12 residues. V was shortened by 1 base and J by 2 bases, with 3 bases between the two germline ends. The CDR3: CASSLEPYEQYF. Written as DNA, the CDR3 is TGTGCCAGCAGCTTAGAACCCTACGAGCAGTACTTC.

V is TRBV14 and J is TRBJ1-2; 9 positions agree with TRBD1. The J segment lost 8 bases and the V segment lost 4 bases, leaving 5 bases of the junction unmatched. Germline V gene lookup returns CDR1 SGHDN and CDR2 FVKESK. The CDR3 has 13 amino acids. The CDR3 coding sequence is TGTGCCAGCAGCCCCAGACAGGGGGACGGCTACACCTTC. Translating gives CASSPRQGDGYTF.

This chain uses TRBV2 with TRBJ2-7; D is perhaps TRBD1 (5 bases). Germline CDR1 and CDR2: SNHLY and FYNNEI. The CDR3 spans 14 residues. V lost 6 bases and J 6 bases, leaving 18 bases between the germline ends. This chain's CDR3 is CASRPGQSPREQYF. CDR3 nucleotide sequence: TGTGCCAGCAGACCCGGACAAAGCCCTCGCGAGCAGTACTTC. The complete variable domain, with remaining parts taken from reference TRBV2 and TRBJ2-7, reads EPEVTQTPSHQVTQMGQEVILRCVPISNHLYFYWYRQILGQKVEFLVSFYNNEISEKSEIFDDQFSVERPDGSNFTLKIRSTKLEDSAMYFCASRPGQSPREQYFGPGTRLTVT.

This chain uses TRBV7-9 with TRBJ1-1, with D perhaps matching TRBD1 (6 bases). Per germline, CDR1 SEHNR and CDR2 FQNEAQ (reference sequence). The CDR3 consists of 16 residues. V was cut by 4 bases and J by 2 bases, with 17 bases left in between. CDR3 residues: CASSSPPTGSNTEAFF. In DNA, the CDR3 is TGTGCCAGCAGCTCCCCCCCGACAGGCTCTAACACTGAAGCTTTCTTT. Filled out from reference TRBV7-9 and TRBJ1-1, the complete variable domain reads DTGVSQNPRHKITKRGQNVTFRCDPISEHNRLYWYRQTLGQGPEFLTYFQNEAQLEKSRLLSDRFSAERPKGSFSTLEIQRTEQGDSAMYLCASSSPPTGSNTEAFFGQGTRLTVV.

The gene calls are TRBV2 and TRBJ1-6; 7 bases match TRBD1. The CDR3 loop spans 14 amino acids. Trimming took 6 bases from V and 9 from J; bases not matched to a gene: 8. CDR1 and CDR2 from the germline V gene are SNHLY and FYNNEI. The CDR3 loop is CASRRGQAASPLHF. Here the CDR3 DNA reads TGTGCCAGCAGGCGCGGACAGGCGGCTTCACCCCTCCACTTT.

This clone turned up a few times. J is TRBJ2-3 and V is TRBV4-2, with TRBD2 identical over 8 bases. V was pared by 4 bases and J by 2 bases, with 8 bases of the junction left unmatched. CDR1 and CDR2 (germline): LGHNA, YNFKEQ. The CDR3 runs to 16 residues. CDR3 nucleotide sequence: TGTGCCAGCAGCCCCCGCACTAGCGGTTTCACAGATACGCAGTATTTT. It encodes CASSPRTSGFTDTQYF.

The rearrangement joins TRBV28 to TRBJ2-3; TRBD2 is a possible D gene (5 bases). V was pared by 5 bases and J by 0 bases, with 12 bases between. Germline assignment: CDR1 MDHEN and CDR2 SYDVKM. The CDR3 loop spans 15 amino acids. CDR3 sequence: CASSPGELSTDTQYF. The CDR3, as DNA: TGTGCCAGCAGTCCCGGGGAGTTAAGCACAGATACGCAGTATTTT.

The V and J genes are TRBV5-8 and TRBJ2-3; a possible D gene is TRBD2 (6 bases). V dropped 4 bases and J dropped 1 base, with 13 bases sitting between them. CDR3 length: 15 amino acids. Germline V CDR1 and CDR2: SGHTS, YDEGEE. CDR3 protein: CASSLRGTRTDTQYF. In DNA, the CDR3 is TGTGCCAGCAGCCTCCGGGGGACCCGCACAGATACGCAGTATTTT.

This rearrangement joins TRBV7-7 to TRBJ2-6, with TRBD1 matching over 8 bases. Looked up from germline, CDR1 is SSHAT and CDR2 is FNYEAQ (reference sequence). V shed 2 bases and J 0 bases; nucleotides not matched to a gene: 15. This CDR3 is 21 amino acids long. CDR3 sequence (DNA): TGTGCCAGCAGCTTACATACTCAAACTGGACAGGGCTTCTCTGGGGCCAACGTCCTGACTTTC. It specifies CASSLHTQTGQGFSGANVLTF.

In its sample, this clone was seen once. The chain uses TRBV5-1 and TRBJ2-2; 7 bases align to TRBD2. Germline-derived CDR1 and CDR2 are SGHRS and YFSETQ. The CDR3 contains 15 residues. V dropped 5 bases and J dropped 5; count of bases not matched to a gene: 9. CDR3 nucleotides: TGCGCCAGCAGGTGGGGAGGCGGGAGAACCGGGGAGCTGTTTTTT. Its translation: CASRWGGGRTGELFF.

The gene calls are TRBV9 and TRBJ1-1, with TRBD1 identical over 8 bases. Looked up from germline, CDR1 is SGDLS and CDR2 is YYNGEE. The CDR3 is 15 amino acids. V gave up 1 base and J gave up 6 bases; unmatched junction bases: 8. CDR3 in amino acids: CASSVTGTGRSEAFF. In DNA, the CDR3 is TGTGCCAGCAGCGTAACCGGGACAGGAAGATCTGAAGCTTTCTTT. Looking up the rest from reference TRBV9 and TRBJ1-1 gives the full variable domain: DSGVTQTPKHLITATGQRVTLRCSPRSGDLSVYWYQQSLDQGLQFLIQYYNGEERAKGNILERFSAQQFPDLHSELNLSSLELGDSALYFCASSVTGTGRSEAFFGQGTRLTVV.

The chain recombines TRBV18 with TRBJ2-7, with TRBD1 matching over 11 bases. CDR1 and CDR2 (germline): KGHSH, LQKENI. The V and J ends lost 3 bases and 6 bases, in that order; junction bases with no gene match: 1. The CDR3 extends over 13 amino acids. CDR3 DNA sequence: TGTGCCAGCTCACCCGGGACAGGGGGCGAGCAGTACTTC. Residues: CASSPGTGGEQYF.